This record concerns one T cell receptor beta chain sequence. The clone's antigen remains unknown. The germline gene is not matched at one end of the junction; a read error may be the cause. The germline V gene specifies SQVTM as CDR1 and ANQGSEA as CDR2. From the cysteine through the phenylalanine, the CDR3 covers 13 amino acids. Only the CDR3 DNA stays, 39 bases, in frame from base 1. The data are from a study of cytomegalovirus exposure and HLA in healthy donors (dated by TCRdb to about 2017). Regarding the complete study: According to an earlier analysis of a few hundred of the donors, 200 million or so T cells yielded 117 million unique TCR beta sequences and 276 Gb of sequence data. Approximately 300 gigabases of sequencing data and around 85 million unique TCR sequences made up an early release that covered fewer than 650 HLA-typed donors. Among the roughly 370 genotyped donors, about 85% belonged to the genetic ancestry cluster associated with self-reported Caucasian donors. The study aimed to test whether cataloging public T cell receptors could reveal signatures of past pathogen exposure. The T cell repertoires of 670 or so subjects were profiled by immunosequencing and related to cytomegalovirus serostatus. In addition to the first cohort of hundreds of subjects, a separate validation cohort of 100 to 150 different subjects was used. High-throughput TCR immunosequencing, statistical association of individual TCRs with disease status, and machine learning were combined to predict cytomegalovirus infection status. To study patterns of TCR occurrence, a later analysis re-analyzed previously published TCR beta repertoires from more than 550 donors and added high-resolution HLA genotyping. Rather than drawing on any new phenotypic data, the later analysis identified candidate immune exposures from TCR beta sequences and the way those sequences occurred across donors. An earlier analysis of around 580 of the donors used high-throughput TCR beta sequencing to judge whether each TCR beta V gene segment behaved as functional or pseudogenic. Donor age, sex, ethnicity and CMV serostatus were compiled together with the repertoire data. Genome-wide SNP genotypes for about 65% of the 666 donors were used in a later genetic analysis, which treated that subset as a discovery cohort. Every discovery cohort repertoire had been produced on one sequencing platform. Both class I and class II loci were covered by HLA typing, at four-digit resolution. Typing coverage differed by locus: A, B, C, DRB1 and DQB1 were typed in about 620-640 donors, DQA1 in roughly 510, DPA1 in some 610, and DPB1 in 450 to 490. Because of strong linkage in the cohort, roughly five DR-DQ haplotypes were treated as single units for association and clustering. Across around 400 genotyped donors of the cohort, an average of about 240,000 unique TCR beta nucleotide sequences per donor were sequenced, and roughly 20% of those sequences were non-productive.

Overall study outcomes, separate from this receptor: In a later analysis, HLA-associated TCR beta chains were found to be more clonally expanded and to have lower generation probabilities than equally common non-associated chains. For the cohort, immune exposure information was limited to CMV serostatus. A cluster of highly shared sequence variants was judged likely to represent a technical artifact of the sequencing pipeline. HLA typing was unavailable for some donors at each locus, so association tests used only the typed subset. Because counts were too low, seventeen rarely observed V segments, including chromosome 9 orphons, were left out of the earlier analysis of approximately 580 of the donors. While some public TCRs were present in many individuals, most TCR sequences turned up only very rarely across donors. V-gene and J-gene trimming of TCR beta chains was associated with a missense DCLRE1C variant in a later genetic analysis, and the association was replicated in an independent cohort. A later analysis found that TCR association rates varied across HLA loci, with DRB1 alleles showing the most associated TCRs and HLA-C alleles the fewest. Sequencing depth was assumed to be roughly uniform across donors in the presence/absence analyses, though that assumption may not hold. Three of the identified cytomegalovirus-associated TCR beta chains were confirmed in vitro to be specific for cytomegalovirus antigens. Correlated functional status among segregating V segments might reflect linkage disequilibrium, but an unknown experimental factor could not be ruled out. The study listed approximately 150 TCR beta chains as associated with cytomegalovirus. When HLA alleles, especially DR and DQ, strongly co-occurred, TCR associations were difficult to assign to individual alleles. Some IMGT-functional V segments, including TRBV6-2 and TRBV6-3, could not be distinguished by the 87-base-pair reads and were therefore excluded. According to a later analysis, parvovirus B19, influenza, CMV and Epstein-Barr virus appeared linked to several top co-occurrence clusters. A later analysis associated about 17,000 TCR beta sequences with specific HLA alleles at a false discovery rate of 0.05. In an earlier analysis of some 640 of the donors, most TCR beta V segments were observed in productive rearrangements about 87% or about 30% of the time, broadly matching IMGT annotations. In a later analysis, most CMV-associated TCR beta chains were found to appear HLA-restricted, with HLA associations seemingly driven largely by CMV exposure. The classifier was reported to diagnose cytomegalovirus status with high specificity and sensitivity in both the original and validation cohorts. It was suggested by the authors that the approach could potentially be generalized to other disease states and immunological phenotypes. In this cohort, only TCR beta chains were sequenced, and detectable features were limited by the absence of alpha or paired-chain data. A further reported finding was that TCR beta sequences accurately predicted the HLA-A and HLA-B alleles for most subjects in the first cohort. Compared with the approximately 710-donor mean, donors in an Asian-associated ancestry cluster had fewer N-insertions in productive TCRs, according to a later genetic analysis.

The cohort consisted of fewer than 700 healthy bone marrow donors. All cohort members were sampled while nominally healthy, although unrecorded immune exposures were likely present. The donor tested CMV seropositive and was one of the 289 seropositive cohort members. Every donor gave a peripheral blood sample, and the peripheral blood mononuclear cells from that sample were used for TCR beta sequencing. Genomic DNA was extracted from the blood cell samples with the Qiagen DNeasy Blood Extraction Kit. Library generation was performed with the immunoSEQ multiplex PCR assay. A mixture of 60 forward primers for TCR Vbeta segments and 13 reverse primers for TCR Jbeta segments was used in the multiplex PCR. A multiplex PCR assay on genomic DNA amplified the CDR3 region of rearranged TCR beta genes. On the Illumina HiSeq System, the amplified TCR beta libraries were sequenced as 87-base-pair reads. As for the original processing: Across the roughly 670 repertoires, a later analysis counted 80 million or so unique TCR beta chains, approximately 12 million of which were shared by at least two donors. Raw reads were error-corrected and collapsed into unique sequences by a nearest-neighbor algorithm in which closely related sequences were merged to remove PCR and sequencing errors. V, D and J gene segments were assigned by aligning CDR3 sequences to IMGT reference sequences. Each retained sequence needed at least a six-nucleotide match to both a V gene segment and a J gene segment. A rearrangement was called productive if the CDR3 had no stop codons and remained in frame with V and J, and every other rearrangement was called non-productive. CDR3 was defined by IMGT convention, running from the second conserved V-encoded cysteine to the conserved J-encoded phenylalanine. The earlier analysis of about 570 of the donors excluded any sequence lacking an unambiguous match to a single V gene segment. An earlier analysis of several hundred of the donors called V segments functional above 56.7% productive rearrangements and segregating when the between-donor standard deviation exceeded 5%. A statistical classification framework was built to diagnose cytomegalovirus status from the catalog of TCR beta chain sequences. V and J gene assignment, in a later analysis, came from comparing TCR nucleotide sequences with IMGT/GENE-DB human TR gene sequences. A later analysis assigned CDR3 sequences and most-parsimonious VDJ recombination scenarios with the TCRdist pipeline. A later analysis defined each TCR beta chain by its CDR3 amino acid sequence plus V-gene family, and excluded reads lacking a unique V-gene family. A later analysis removed nearly 600 highly shared, low-generation-probability nucleotide sequences to deal with suspected cross-contamination and a sequencing artifact. A later analysis calculated a clonal expansion index for each public chain from normalized within-repertoire ranks of inferred template counts. Generation probabilities in a later analysis came from a VDJ recombination model fitted to out-of-frame rearrangements, and those results were checked against IGoR. In a later analysis, hypergeometric tests were used to score TCR-TCR, TCR-HLA and TCR-CMV co-occurrence, with a repertoire-size bias correction applied to TCR pairs. A later analysis estimated false discovery rates by permuting HLA or CMV assignments 20 times. In a later analysis, co-occurring TCRs were grouped with DBSCAN, and TCRdist sequence similarity was added when clustering was performed within HLA-allele-positive subsets. For co-occurrence clustering, repertoires with fewer than 30,000 or more than 120,000 public chains were excluded, along with five or six repertoires with anomalous nucleotide sharing. Imported from immuneACCESS, the table was reduced by TCRdb to in-frame sequences with V and J called. These copies leave out some clones; in studies compared against another copy, an unresolved V gene accounts for under half, and the cause of the remainder is not known. Clonal size and the V and J genes are those of that table, whereas D and trimming came from the DNA. The sample yields roughly 200,000 clones; about 80% were counted once. Approximately 4.4% of the sample goes to the ten largest clones.

The sequenced material came from PBMCs. This TCR was recovered from a woman aged 30 to 39 in good health and CMV-seropositive. The rearrangement combines TRBV29-1 with TRBJ1-2; matching of 5 bases hints at TRBD1 as the D gene. The CDR3 protein is CSAGSGGDYGHTF. At the DNA level, the sequence is TGCAGCGCCGGGTCGGGGGGAGACTATGGCCACACCTTC.